Listed below are T cell receptor beta chains from one sample, sequenced in a study of shared clonotypes between healthy human individuals. Clones were sequenced by immunoSEQ multiplex PCR, and TCRdb holds only the in-frame ones, with some missing. The top ten hold 0.05% to 0.07% of the sample, which has roughly 500,000 clones, roughly 95% seen once. Material for sequencing was naive CD4+ T cells sorted from blood. The receptors shown here come from a woman aged 25 to 39 in good health. The CDR3 runs from the conserved cysteine through the conserved F or W. A D gene is named only where the DNA matches it firmly.

v_gene	j_gene	d_gene	CDR3nt	CDR3aa
TRBV28	TRBJ1-2	.	TGTGCCAGCAGTCCGTTTGTCGATGACATAGGATGGGGCTACACCTTC	CASSPFVDDIGWGYTF
TRBV11-2	TRBJ1-3	.	TGTGCCAGCAGCCGACAGTTAACCCTGTCATCCTCTGGAAACACCATATATTTT	CASSRQLTLSSSGNTIYF
TRBV10-2	TRBJ2-7	TRBD2	TGCGCCAGCAGTGATTTACTAGCGGTATACGCCTACGAGCAGTACTTC	CASSDLLAVYAYEQYF
TRBV11-2	TRBJ2-7	TRBD1	TGTGCCAGCAGCGGACACTGGGACAGTTCATCGGTCTACGAGCAGTACTTC	CASSGHWDSSSVYEQYF
TRBV18	TRBJ2-7	TRBD1	TGTGCCAGCTCACCAGGGACAGTCTCCTACGAGCAGTACTTC	CASSPGTVSYEQYF
TRBV18	TRBJ2-7	TRBD1	TGTGCCAGCTCTCCGGGACAGGCGGGTTACGAGCAGTACTTC	CASSPGQAGYEQYF
TRBV9	TRBJ2-2	TRBD1	TGTGCCAGCAGCGTCGGACAGGCGAACACCGGGGAGCTGTTTTTT	CASSVGQANTGELFF
TRBV25-1	TRBJ2-7	.	TGTGCCAGCTTTTCAAACTACGAGCAGTACTTC	CASFSNYEQYF
TRBV25-1	TRBJ2-5	.	TGTGCCAGCAGTGAATGGCGGGGAGAGACCCAGTACTTC	CASSEWRGETQYF
TRBV18	TRBJ1-2	.	TGTGCCAGCTCACCTAGTCTTGAGTATGGCTACACCTTC	CASSPSLEYGYTF
TRBV5-1	TRBJ1-1	.	TGCGCCAGCAGCTTGATGCCCATTGCTGAAGCTTTCTTT	CASSLMPIAEAFF
TRBV11-2	TRBJ2-5	TRBD1	TGTGCCAGCAGCTATACAGGGGGCTGGCAAGAGACCCAGTACTTC	CASSYTGGWQETQYF
TRBV19	TRBJ1-1	.	TGTGCCAGTAGTGAAGACGGGGGTAGCGGCACTGAAGCTTTCTTT	CASSEDGGSGTEAFF
TRBV28	TRBJ2-7	.	TGTGCCAGCACCCCCGGTTCCTACGAGCAGTACTTC	CASTPGSYEQYF
TRBV19	TRBJ1-1	.	TGTGCCAGTAGTATAGAAAGGGGCCGAGATGTGAACACTGAAGCTTTCTTT	CASSIERGRDVNTEAFF
TRBV2	TRBJ2-5	TRBD2	TGTGCCAGCATGCGGACTAGCGGGAGTGGTGAGCAGTACTTC	CASMRTSGSGEQYF
TRBV28	TRBJ2-4	.	TGTGCCAGCGGGCCGACAGGAGCCAAAAACATTCAGTACTTC	CASGPTGAKNIQYF